This TCR beta chain was identified in a study of T cells after yellow fever vaccination. Points from the study as a whole: Relatively few clonotypes were ones that appeared in both CD4 and CD8 compartments. Subsequent to the booster, the majority of primary-vaccination clones reappeared (96% CD4, about 90% CD8).

In this sample, this clonotype turned up many times. As yet, its antigen is unknown. Per germline, CDR1 LGHNA and CDR2 YSLEER. Trimming removed 3 bases from V and 5 bases from J; junction bases left unmatched: 11. The CDR3 runs to 16 residues. Using its own MiXCR run on the 5' RACE reads, TCRdb lists one record per CDR3 protein. The sample has some 100,000 distinct CDR3 sequences, 7.2% seen once. The rearrangement uses TRBV4-3 and TRBJ2-3, with 7 bases fitting TRBD2. The receptor was derived from a man between 18 and 35 years old who received the YFV17D yellow fever vaccine. The sequencing here drew on CD4+ T cells sorted from PBMCs, taken roughly 45 days after the first yellow fever vaccination. In nucleotides, the CDR3 is TGCGCCAGCAGCCATCCCAATCGCAGGGAGGGAGATACGCAGTATTTT. This gives the protein CASSHPNRREGDTQYF.